These 32 T cell receptor beta chains were sequenced from one sample in a study of T cell changes during pregnancy in multiple sclerosis (dated by TCRdb to between 2018 and 2021). Libraries were constructed by the immunoSEQ multiplex PCR assay. Drawn from immuneACCESS, this table holds only the in-frame rearrangements with V and J called that TCRdb kept. Clones are partly lost; checked studies trace under half to an unresolved V gene and leave the rest unexplained. Across this sample there are about 81,000 clones, with about 94% seen only once. Together, the top ten hold under 1.5% of the sample. Sequences were derived from peripheral blood, sampled in the third trimester of pregnancy. The receptors derive from a female donor in good health, enrolled as a control in a pregnancy study.

V gene TRBV6-5 combines with J gene TRBJ2-7, with D possibly being TRBD2 (6 bases). The V end was cut by 0 bases, the J end by 4 bases, with 13 bases between. CDR1 MNHEY and CDR2 SVGAGI come from the germline V gene. The CDR3 sequence is 15 residues long. CDR3 nucleotides: TGTGCCAGCAGTTACTCGATCGGGGGTTCTTACGAGCAGTACTTC. Its protein product is CASSYSIGGSYEQYF.

This sequence joins TRBV5-4 and TRBJ2-1; TRBD2 matches at 7 bases. The CDR3 consists of 15 residues. The V gene end was trimmed by 0 bases and the J gene end by 4 bases; junction bases not matched to a gene: 4. CDR1 and CDR2 (germline): SGHNT, YYREEE (reference sequence). The CDR3 reads CASSLDSGVYNEQFF. CDR3 sequence (DNA): TGTGCCAGCAGCTTGGACAGCGGGGTTTACAATGAGCAGTTCTTC.

The J gene is TRBJ2-2, the V gene TRBV5-1, with D possibly being TRBD1 (6 bases). CDR1 and CDR2 (germline): SGHRS, YFSETQ. V lost 1 base to trimming and J lost 4 bases, with 23 bases between them. The CDR3 length is 19 residues. CDR3 DNA: TGCGCCAGCAGCTTGAGTTTCCAAGGGGACACACCTTTCACCGGGGAGCTGTTTTTT. It encodes CASSLSFQGDTPFTGELFF.

The chain has TRBV5-1 and TRBJ2-3; tentative D call: TRBD2 (6 bases). The V gene's germline CDR1 is SGHRS and CDR2 YFSETQ. The V end lost 0 bases, the J end lost 0 bases, and 11 bases lay between the germline ends. This CDR3 is 16 amino acids long. The CDR3 region is CASSLASRDSTDTQYF. CDR3 sequence (DNA): TGCGCCAGCAGCTTGGCCTCGCGGGATAGCACAGATACGCAGTATTTT.

The rearrangement uses TRBV5-1 and TRBJ2-2; TRBD1 matches 9 bases. The CDR3 totals 16 residues. With V trimmed by 3 bases and J by 2 bases, 5 bases remained unmatched. Per the germline V gene, CDR1 is SGHRS and CDR2 is YFSETQ. CDR3 sequence reads: CASSSGDRVNTGELFF. CDR3 nucleotides: TGCGCCAGCAGCTCCGGGGACAGGGTCAACACCGGGGAGCTGTTTTTT.

The chain recombines TRBV6-4 with TRBJ2-5; possibly TRBD2 for D (6 bases). The germline CDR1 and CDR2 sequences are MRHNA and SNTAGT. V lost 9 bases and J 5 bases, leaving 22 bases between the germline ends. CDR3 length: 15 amino acids. Here the CDR3 DNA reads TGTGCCAGACGGATCGGTAGCGGCGGGTGGGAGACCCAGTACTTC. This encodes CARRIGSGGWETQYF.

CDR3 amino acids: CASSSFWGDIQYF. DNA for the CDR3: TGTGCCAGCAGCTCTTTTTGGGGGGACATTCAGTACTTC. This chain joins TRBV7-6 and TRBJ2-4; D is perhaps TRBD2 (6 bases). Deletions cut 4 bases from V and 8 bases from J, with 12 bases between. The CDR3 is 13 amino acids. Germline assignment: CDR1 SGHVS and CDR2 FNYEAQ. Full variable domain (missing parts from reference TRBV7-6 and TRBJ2-4): GAGVSQSPRYKVTKRGQDVALRCDPISGHVSLYWYRQALGQGPEFLTYFNYEAQQDKSGLPNDRFSAERPEGSISTLTIQRTEQRDSAMYRCASSSFWGDIQYFGAGTRLSVL.

The chain carries TRBV2 and TRBJ1-1; D uncertain. The CDR3 contains 13 residues. Germline CDR1 reads SNHLY; CDR2 reads FYNNEI. Trimming took off 8 bases at V and 2 bases at J, with 12 bases between the two ends. CDR3 loop: CASLREINTEAFF. The DNA of the CDR3 is TGTGCCAGCCTTCGGGAAATAAACACTGAAGCTTTCTTT.

This chain connects TRBV5-1 to TRBJ2-1, with 7 bases that match TRBD2. Germline V gene sequence: CDR1 SGHRS, CDR2 YFSETQ. This CDR3 spans 16 amino acids. J gave up 7 bases and V 0 bases, and 10 bases lay outside the gene matches. In DNA, the CDR3 is TGCGCCAGCAGCTTGGGGTTTGGGGACTATTGGAATGAGCAGTTCTTC. Its translation: CASSLGFGDYWNEQFF.

The rearrangement joins TRBV27 to TRBJ1-5, with D unresolved. In germline, CDR1 is MNHEY, CDR2 SMNVEV (reference sequence). The CDR3 has 15 residues. V was pared by 5 bases and J by 3 bases, with 14 bases between. The CDR3 reads CASSDSAADNQPQHF. Written as DNA, the CDR3 is TGTGCCAGCAGTGATTCAGCAGCGGACAATCAGCCCCAGCATTTT.

This clone has a single count. The gene calls are TRBV19 and TRBJ2-5; 7 positions agree with TRBD1. This CDR3 contains 14 residues. The V gene's germline CDR1 is LNHDA and CDR2 SQIVND (reference sequence). With 2 bases clipped from V and 4 bases from J, the junction kept 4 bases outside the gene matches. CDR3 protein: CASSIRGQGETQYF. As DNA, the CDR3 is TGTGCCAGTAGTATAAGGGGGCAGGGAGAGACCCAGTACTTC.

This clone was detected only a few times. CDR3 in amino acids: CASSYRQGNTEAFF. The DNA of the CDR3 is TGTGCCAGCAGTTACCGACAGGGAAACACTGAAGCTTTCTTT. The V and J genes are TRBV6-5 and TRBJ1-1; 7 bases are shared with TRBD1. The CDR3 covers 14 residues. Germline CDR1 MNHEY, CDR2 SVGAGI. V was pared by 2 bases and J by 2 bases, with 2 bases of the junction left unmatched.

The chain carries TRBV5-1 and TRBJ1-1; perhaps TRBD1 as D (6 bases). V was cut by 4 bases and J by 1 base, with 11 bases left in between. Per the germline V gene, CDR1 is SGHRS and CDR2 is YFSETQ. This CDR3 comprises 14 residues. The CDR3 here is CASSEGQPNTEAFF. CDR3 bases: TGCGCCAGCAGCGAGGGACAACCGAACACTGAAGCTTTCTTT.

V usage is TRBV6-1 and J usage is TRBJ1-1; 7 bases map to TRBD1. V was clipped by 6 bases and J by 8 bases; unmatched bases: 6. Germline V gives CDR1 MNHNS, CDR2 SASEGT. The CDR3 is made up of 12 amino acids. CDR3 sequence (DNA): TGTGCCAGCAGGGAGGGACAGCACGAAGCTTTCTTT. This encodes CASREGQHEAFF.

The CDR3 protein is CASSEEGGTGYTF. The CDR3 DNA is TGTGCCAGCAGTGAAGAAGGGGGCACTGGCTACACCTTC. The chain combines TRBV2 with TRBJ1-2; 7 bases align to TRBD1. The CDR3 runs to 13 residues. Germline CDR1 and CDR2: SNHLY and FYNNEI. The V gene end was trimmed by 1 base and the J gene end by 7 bases; junction bases not matched to a gene: 3.

The rearrangement uses TRBV28 and TRBJ2-3; 11 positions match TRBD1. The CDR3 is 15 amino acids. CDR1 and CDR2 (germline): MDHEN, SYDVKM. The junction had 7 bases not matched to a gene; V was cut back by 5 bases and J by 6 bases. CDR3 protein: CASSNTGQGVDTQYF. The DNA of the CDR3 is TGTGCCAGCAGTAATACGGGACAGGGGGTGGATACGCAGTATTTT.

The chain employs TRBV4-1 and TRBJ2-7; 13 bases agree with TRBD2. Trimming cost V 1 base and J 7 bases; bases outside gene matches: 7. The CDR3 has 16 residues. Germline V gives CDR1 MGHRA, CDR2 YSYEKL. For the CDR3, the DNA is TGCGCCAGCAGCCAAGTGGGACTAGCGGGACTGGGTGAGCAGTACTTC. Amino acid sequence: CASSQVGLAGLGEQYF.

This chain joins TRBV6-5 and TRBJ1-6; no reliable D call. V lost 7 bases, J lost 8 bases, and 18 bases lay in between. Germline V gives CDR1 MNHEY, CDR2 SVGAGI. This CDR3 spans 15 amino acids. CDR3 sequence (DNA): TGTGCCAGCACTAGGCGTCTAATCGGAGATTCACCCCTCCACTTT. Amino acid sequence: CASTRRLIGDSPLHF.

The chain employs TRBV2 and TRBJ1-1; D uncertain. This CDR3 region has 13 residues. With 5 bases removed from V and 0 bases from J, the gap between germline ends came to 7 bases. Per germline, CDR1 SNHLY and CDR2 FYNNEI. CDR3 bases: TGTGCCAGCAGTAGCGCAATGAACACTGAAGCTTTCTTT. Amino acid sequence: CASSSAMNTEAFF.

The V gene is TRBV19, the J gene TRBJ1-1, with D perhaps matching TRBD1 (6 bases). The CDR3 runs to 15 residues. The V gene lost 7 bases and the J gene lost 4 bases, with 19 bases spanning the gap. Looked up from germline, CDR1 is LNHDA and CDR2 is SQIVND (reference sequence). The CDR3 DNA sequence: TGTGCCAGTAAAGTCAAGGTAGGGGGTCCCACTGAAGCTTTCTTT. Translation: CASKVKVGGPTEAFF. The full variable domain, its missing parts supplied by reference TRBV19 and TRBJ1-1, is DGGITQSPKYLFRKEGQNVTLSCEQNLNHDAMYWYRQDPGQGLRLIYYSQIVNDFQKGDIAEGYSVSREKKESFPLTVTSAQKNPTAFYLCASKVKVGGPTEAFFGQGTRLTVV.

The chain recombines TRBV5-1 with TRBJ2-7; weak D call: TRBD2 (5 bases). V was clipped by 0 bases and J by 6 bases, with 19 bases between them. In germline, CDR1 is SGHRS, CDR2 YFSETQ. The CDR3 runs 16 residues. The CDR3 reads CASSLDLVAGLTEQYF. The CDR3 DNA follows: TGCGCCAGCAGCTTGGACCTTGTTGCGGGCCTTACCGAGCAGTACTTC.

The CDR3 DNA sequence: TGTGCCAGCAGTCCCGCCAGGGTTCGCACAGATACGCAGTATTTT. Amino acid sequence: CASSPARVRTDTQYF. The chain carries TRBV27 and TRBJ2-3; D is perhaps TRBD1 (5 bases). The length of the CDR3 is 15 residues. Germline V CDR1 and CDR2: MNHEY, SMNVEV (reference sequence). The V end lost 5 bases, the J end lost 1 base, and 13 bases lay between the germline ends.

This rearrangement joins TRBV5-4 to TRBJ2-7, with 11 bases matching TRBD1. V lost 3 bases and J lost 7; bases outside the gene matches: 3. Germline V CDR1 and CDR2: SGHNT, YYREEE (reference sequence). This CDR3 region has 13 residues. The CDR3 sequence is CASSWDRGGEQYF. The CDR3 DNA reads TGTGCCAGCAGCTGGGACAGGGGGGGAGAGCAGTACTTC.

The chain links TRBV5-1 to TRBJ2-7; 11 bases agree with TRBD2. This CDR3 is built from 14 residues. J gave up 4 bases and V 7 bases, and 7 bases lay outside the gene matches. Germline-derived CDR1 and CDR2 are SGHRS and YFSETQ. The CDR3 nucleotides are TGCGCCAGCGCCCAACTAGCGGGAGAGTACGAGCAGTACTTC. Translating gives CASAQLAGEYEQYF.

The rearrangement joins TRBV6-1 to TRBJ1-2; D is unresolved. V lost 6 bases and J 4 bases, leaving 9 bases between the germline ends. The CDR3 has 12 amino acids. CDR1 and CDR2 (germline): MNHNS, SASEGT. CDR3 sequence: CASRSGGYGYTF. The CDR3 DNA reads TGTGCCAGCAGGTCTGGCGGCTATGGCTACACCTTC.

The chain links TRBV16 to TRBJ2-4; 7 bases fit TRBD2. V lost 0 bases to trimming and J lost 3 bases; unmatched junction nucleotides: 5. There are 16 residues in the CDR3. Germline V gives CDR1 KGHSY, CDR2 FQNENV. The CDR3 here is CASSQSGPGGKNIQYF. CDR3 bases: TGTGCCAGCAGCCAATCGGGGCCGGGGGGCAAAAACATTCAGTACTTC.

The rearrangement links TRBV12-1 to TRBJ2-7; the table's D call TRBD2 went unverified against the DNA. TRBV12-1 is listed as a pseudogene. The CDR3 contains 13 residues. CDR3 nucleotides: TGTGCCAGCAGCTCCGCCAAGCGGGAAGCGCAGTACTTC. It is translated as CASSSAKREAQYF.

The CDR3 bases are TGCGCCAGCAGCTTGAACCGCTACGACAGGGGTCCGAACTATGGCTACACCTTC. It codes for CASSLNRYDRGPNYGYTF. The genes are TRBV5-1 and TRBJ1-2; 8 nucleotides align to TRBD1. J was trimmed by 2 bases and V by 1 base; bases with no gene match: 13. Germline lookup yields CDR1 SGHRS and CDR2 YFSETQ. The CDR3 totals 18 residues.

The V gene is TRBV7-5, the J gene TRBJ2-7; no check of the table's D call, TRBD1, against the DNA was made. TRBV7-5 is flagged as a pseudogene. This CDR3 has 15 amino acids. The CDR3 here is CVRSLRQGVTYEQYF. CDR3 DNA: TGTGTCAGAAGCTTGCGACAGGGGGTCACCTACGAGCAGTACTTC.

This clone appeared a single time. The chain is built from TRBV5-1 and TRBJ2-3, with no clear D. This CDR3 is 14 amino acids long. The V gene lost 2 bases and the J gene lost 1 base, with 8 bases spanning the gap. Germline loops: CDR1 SGHRS, CDR2 YFSETQ. The CDR3 DNA is TGCGCCAGCAGCTTAACTCAACGCACAGATACGCAGTATTTT. It yields the protein CASSLTQRTDTQYF.

CDR3 DNA: TGTGCCAGCAGTTTAAACAGGGGGCACACTGAAGCTTTCTTT. The encoded protein is CASSLNRGHTEAFF. This chain joins TRBV27 and TRBJ1-1, with 9 nucleotides matching TRBD1. CDR1 MNHEY and CDR2 SMNVEV come from the germline V gene (reference sequence). Germline trimming cut 2 bases from V and 3 bases from J; bases unmatched to any gene: 1. The CDR3 is 14 residues long.

The chain links TRBV14 to TRBJ2-3; 9 bases fit TRBD2. This CDR3 is 16 amino acids long. Germline trimming cut 4 bases from V and 1 base from J; bases unmatched to any gene: 6. Germline V gene sequence: CDR1 SGHDN, CDR2 FVKESK. The CDR3, as DNA: TGTGCCAGCAGCCTTGGAATAGCGGGAGGCACAGATACGCAGTATTTT. Translated, it gives CASSLGIAGGTDTQYF.